Below are 18 T cell receptor beta chains sequenced from a single sample in a study of radiotherapy plus CTLA-4 blockade in lung cancer. The repertoire was sequenced with immunoSEQ multiplex PCR; TCRdb's copy has only in-frame clones and lacks some. The data contain approximately 77,000 clones, approximately 84% of them seen just once; the ten biggest clones take up roughly 0.87%. The sample was peripheral blood, taken from a patient treated with radiotherapy plus ipilimumab. The receptor source for this set is a human donor with non-small cell lung cancer who had stable disease on radiotherapy plus ipilimumab.

This chain links TRBV2 with TRBJ1-6; D uncertain. V lost 1 base and J lost 10, with 20 bases in between. Germline loops: CDR1 SNHLY, CDR2 FYNNEI. CDR3 length: 17 residues. The CDR3 sequence: CASSEGGLRHLGSPLHF. CDR3 DNA: TGTGCCAGCAGTGAAGGGGGTCTGAGGCATTTGGGATCACCCCTCCACTTT.

This chain uses TRBV16 with TRBJ1-5; D call uncertain. This CDR3 has 15 amino acids. Trimming took off 2 bases at V and 1 base at J, with 9 bases between the two ends. CDR1 KGHSY and CDR2 FQNENV come from the germline V gene. Here the CDR3 DNA reads TGTGCCAGCAGCCAAGAGGGAGGGAGCAATCAGCCCCAGCATTTT. It yields the protein CASSQEGGSNQPQHF. Full variable domain (outside the CDR3, taken from reference TRBV16 and TRBJ1-5): GEEVAQTPKHLVRGEGQKAKLYCAPIKGHSYVFWYQQVLKNEFKFLISFQNENVFDETGMPKERFSAKCLPNSPCSLEIQATKLEDSAVYFCASSQEGGSNQPQHFGDGTRLSIL.

This chain joins TRBV15 and TRBJ2-1; D unresolved. In germline, CDR1 is LNHNV, CDR2 YYDKDF (reference sequence). The CDR3 runs 13 residues. Between the trimmed V and J ends, which lost 4 bases and 0 bases, there was a span of 4 bases. The CDR3 DNA reads as TGTGCCACCAGCACATCCTCCTACAATGAGCAGTTCTTC. As protein: CATSTSSYNEQFF.

J is TRBJ2-7 and V is TRBV5-1; D is ambiguous. This CDR3 is built from 15 residues. Trimming cost V 0 bases and J 5 bases, with 15 bases left between them. Germline assignment: CDR1 SGHRS and CDR2 YFSETQ. DNA of the CDR3: TGCGCCAGCAGCTTGGTGGGATTTATTCGGGACGAGCAGTACTTC. Protein: CASSLVGFIRDEQYF.

This clone was counted a single time. This chain uses TRBV7-2 with TRBJ2-5; D perhaps matches TRBD1 (5 bases). The CDR3 covers 14 residues. Per the germline V gene, CDR1 is SGHTA and CDR2 is FQGNSA. Trimming removed 5 bases from V and 3 bases from J, with 13 bases in between. The DNA for the CDR3 is TGTGCCAGCAGCCTAACCAGGGTAAAAGAGACCCAGTACTTC. This encodes CASSLTRVKETQYF. The whole variable domain, filled in from reference TRBV7-2 and TRBJ2-5, reads GAGVSQSPSNKVTEKGKDVELRCDPISGHTALYWYRQSLGQGLEFLIYFQGNSAPDKSGLPSDRFSAERTGGSVSTLTIQRTQQEDSAVYLCASSLTRVKETQYFGPGTRLLVL.

The chain combines TRBV7-7 with TRBJ2-7, with 8 bases matching TRBD2. The CDR3 is made up of 14 amino acids. Germline trimming cut 0 bases from V and 6 bases from J; bases unmatched to any gene: 4. Per the germline V gene, CDR1 is SSHAT and CDR2 is FNYEAQ (reference sequence). CDR3 amino acids: CASSLATGGSEQYF. The CDR3 nucleotides read TGTGCCAGCAGCTTAGCGACGGGAGGGTCCGAGCAGTACTTC.

The V gene is TRBV28, the J gene TRBJ1-1; 7 bases fit TRBD1. Germline CDR1 MDHEN, CDR2 SYDVKM. V was clipped by 1 base and J by 11 bases; unmatched bases: 16. The CDR3 contains 16 residues. The CDR3 is CASSLFSGGSVTSAFF. The CDR3 nucleotides are TGTGCCAGCAGTTTATTCTCAGGGGGGTCGGTGACTTCGGCTTTCTTT.

J is TRBJ1-1 and V is TRBV6-5; TRBD1 matches at 8 bases. This CDR3 contains 14 residues. Germline CDR1 MNHEY, CDR2 SVGAGI. V shed 4 bases, J shed 1 base, and the junction held 2 bases outside the gene matches. The chain's CDR3 is CASSFGQGNTEAFF. In nucleotides, the CDR3 is TGTGCCAGCAGTTTTGGACAGGGGAACACTGAAGCTTTCTTT.

This chain connects TRBV27 to TRBJ1-5; D is uncertain. The CDR3 is made up of 13 amino acids. Trimming stripped 5 bases from V and 5 bases from J, with 10 bases between. Germline V gives CDR1 MNHEY, CDR2 SMNVEV (reference sequence). CDR3 protein: CASSLAEHQPQHF. The DNA for the CDR3 is TGTGCCAGCAGTCTCGCAGAGCATCAGCCCCAGCATTTT.

V gene TRBV5-1 combines with J gene TRBJ2-2; no reliable D call. V was clipped by 2 bases and J by 10 bases, with 12 bases between them. Germline V gives CDR1 SGHRS, CDR2 YFSETQ. The CDR3 consists of 13 residues. The CDR3 is CASSFGTAEELFF. CDR3 DNA: TGCGCCAGCAGCTTCGGCACTGCGGAGGAGCTGTTTTTT. Using reference TRBV5-1 and TRBJ2-2 for the parts outside the CDR3, the full variable domain is KAGVTQTPRYLIKTRGQQVTLSCSPISGHRSVSWYQQTPGQGLQFLFEYFSETQRNKGNFPGRFSGRQFSNSRSEMNVSTLELGDSALYLCASSFGTAEELFFGEGSRLTVL.

The J gene is TRBJ2-1, the V gene TRBV7-3; 10 bases match TRBD1. Germline CDR1 SGHTA, CDR2 FQGTGA. The CDR3 runs 17 residues. V gave up 4 bases and J gave up 7 bases; unmatched junction bases: 13. CDR3 sequence: CASSSSIGTGAGNEQFF. CDR3 sequence (DNA): TGTGCCAGCAGCTCCTCTATCGGGACAGGGGCGGGGAATGAGCAGTTCTTC.

The chain joins TRBV10-1 to TRBJ1-2, with no clear D. V lost 3 bases and J lost 3, with 11 bases in between. Germline lookup yields CDR1 WNHNN and CDR2 SYGVQD (reference sequence). The CDR3 runs 14 residues. The CDR3 nucleotides are TGCGCCAGCAGTGATCACACCCACGACTATGGCTACACCTTC. Its protein is CASSDHTHDYGYTF.

This clone was seen a few times. This sequence joins TRBV25-1 and TRBJ1-4; no firm D call. Per germline, CDR1 MGHDK and CDR2 SYGVNS. The ends were cut back, 5 bases at V and 12 bases at J, with 10 bases in the middle. The CDR3 is 11 amino acids. The DNA of the CDR3 is TGTGCCAGCAGTCGGGTAGGAGAACTGTTTTTT. As protein: CASSRVGELFF. Combining the CDR3 with reference TRBV25-1 and TRBJ1-4 gives the whole variable domain EADIYQTPRYLVIGTGKKITLECSQTMGHDKMYWYQQDPGMELHLIHYSYGVNSTEKGDLSSESTVSRIRTEHFPLTLESARPSHTSQYLCASSRVGELFFGSGTQLSVL.

This clone was counted only a few times. The chain joins TRBV15 to TRBJ2-3; D is ambiguous. The CDR3 extends over 13 amino acids. Germline values: CDR1 LNHNV, CDR2 YYDKDF (reference sequence). V was clipped by 0 bases and J by 6 bases, with 7 bases between them. The CDR3 nucleotides are TGTGCCACCAGCAGAGATCTCCTCGATACGCAGTATTTT. Its translation is CATSRDLLDTQYF.

The chain carries TRBV11-3 and TRBJ2-1; D could derive from TRBD1 or TRBD2 (5 bases each). CDR1 and CDR2 (germline): SGHNT, YENEEA. Between the trimmed V and J ends, which lost 2 bases and 7 bases, there was a span of 9 bases. The CDR3 has 13 amino acids. The CDR3 region has the DNA TGTGCCAGCAGCTTACTTGAGGGGAATGAGCAGTTCTTC. This encodes CASSLLEGNEQFF.

This clone is classed as medium-sized. The V call is TRBV7-7, the J call TRBJ2-7; D is possibly TRBD2 (5 bases). The CDR3 is 15 amino acids. The germline V gene encodes CDR1 SSHAT and CDR2 FNYEAQ (reference sequence). The germline V and J ends were trimmed by 3 bases and 1 base, with 13 bases remaining between them. This chain's CDR3 is CASSLGSGVSYEQYF. Written as DNA, the CDR3 is TGTGCCAGCAGCTTGGGGTCCGGGGTGTCCTACGAGCAGTACTTC.

The chain combines TRBV11-2 with TRBJ2-1; TRBD2 aligns across 11 bases. Germline values: CDR1 SGHAT, CDR2 FQNNGV. Unmatched junction bases numbered 5, after V lost 4 bases and J lost 0 bases. The CDR3 covers 17 residues. This CDR3 is CASSSAGLAGSYNEQFF. DNA of the CDR3: TGTGCCAGCAGCTCTGCCGGACTAGCGGGCTCCTACAATGAGCAGTTCTTC.

The rearrangement uses TRBV6-1 and TRBJ1-2; 7 bases fit TRBD1. The length of the CDR3 is 14 residues. Germline V lookup: CDR1 MNHNS, CDR2 SASEGT. V lost 2 bases, J lost 4 bases, and 4 bases stayed unmatched. The CDR3 here is CASSEQGGFYGYTF. CDR3 sequence (DNA): TGTGCCAGCAGTGAACAGGGGGGATTCTATGGCTACACCTTC.